This entry features one TCR beta chain sequence. These data are taken from a study of blood T cell repertoires in COVID-19. As for the study in general: Collection of acute and convalescent COVID-19 samples took place in the United States, Italy and Spain. PBMCs, B-cell-depleted T cells, or T cells provided the cDNA or gDNA that made up the material.

Authors' methods: Amplification with reference gene primers provided the estimates of nucleated cell counts. Clones were read by immunoSEQ multiplex PCR, and TCRdb kept only the in-frame ones, dropping some. V, J and clone size were drawn from that table, and D and trimming were deduced from the DNA. Of about 190,000 clones in the sample, about four fifths were seen once. Trimming took 2 bases from V and 6 from J; bases not matched to a gene: 10. This CDR3 spans 15 amino acids. The V gene's germline CDR1 is SGHTA and CDR2 FQGNSA. This clonotype was sampled from a man between 60 and 75 years old with acute or convalescent COVID-19. Sequences were obtained from peripheral blood. The chain is built from TRBV7-2 and TRBJ2-7; TRBD1 matches at 7 bases. The CDR3 loop reads CASSLNPGQRSEQYF. For the CDR3, the DNA is TGTGCCAGCAGCTTAAATCCGGGACAGCGGAGCGAGCAGTACTTC. Full variable domain (rest looked up from reference TRBV7-2 and TRBJ2-7): GAGVSQSPSNKVTEKGKDVELRCDPISGHTALYWYRQSLGQGLEFLIYFQGNSAPDKSGLPSDRFSAERTGGSVSTLTIQRTQQEDSAVYLCASSLNPGQRSEQYFGPGTRLTVT.